What follows are 10 T cell receptor beta chains derived from one specimen sequenced in a study of T cell responses to AZD1222 COVID-19 vaccine. TCRdb's copy holds only in-frame clones and misses some; the assay was immunoSEQ multiplex PCR. The sample consists of about 170,000 clones, 80% to 90% of them appearing once. Sequenced material: peripheral blood, taken on day 0 of AZD1222 vaccination. The receptor source for this set is an adult in good health.

This rearrangement joins TRBV6-2 or TRBV6-3 to TRBJ2-7; 7 bases are shared with TRBD1. CDR3 length: 16 residues. V lost 2 bases and J lost 6; bases outside the gene matches: 13. Germline V gene data show CDR1 as MNHEY and CDR2 as SVGEGT. The DNA for the CDR3 is TGTGCCAGCAGTTACGATTTCGTGGGACAGAGTATCGAGCAGTACTTC. This codes for CASSYDFVGQSIEQYF.

The rearrangement uses TRBV7-3 and TRBJ2-2, with 9 nucleotides matching TRBD1. V lost 5 bases and J lost 4; bases outside the gene matches: 5. The V gene's germline CDR1 is SGHTA and CDR2 FQGTGA. This CDR3 spans 15 amino acids. Here the CDR3 reads CASSRTGAFTGELFF. CDR3 DNA: TGTGCCAGCAGCCGGACAGGGGCTTTCACCGGGGAGCTGTTTTTT.

Turning to this clone: This sample also contains other DNA sequences that code for the same CDR3. The chain uses TRBV20-1 and TRBJ2-7, with 7 nucleotides matching TRBD1. Germline CDR1 DFQATT, CDR2 SNEGSKA (reference sequence). CDR3 length: 11 amino acids. V gave up 6 bases and J gave up 5 bases; unmatched junction bases: 4. The CDR3, as DNA: TGCAGTGCAAGACAGGGCAACGAGCAGTACTTC. As protein: CSARQGNEQYF.

The rearrangement joins TRBV5-4 to TRBJ1-1; no clear D gene. Germline V gives CDR1 SGHNT, CDR2 YYREEE (reference sequence). The CDR3 has 11 amino acids. Deletions cut 3 bases from V and 6 bases from J, with 6 bases between. The CDR3 here is CASSYGPEAFF. The CDR3 region has the DNA TGTGCCAGCAGCTACGGGCCTGAAGCTTTCTTT.

This clone was recorded a few times. V is TRBV7-2 and J is TRBJ2-3; no definite D call. This CDR3 is built from 16 residues. V lost 2 bases, J lost 5 bases, and 17 bases lay in between. From germline, CDR1 is SGHTA and CDR2 FQGNSA. CDR3 DNA sequence: TGTGCCAGCAGCTTACTCGGCTCTTTAATAGTAGATACGCAGTATTTT. This gives the protein CASSLLGSLIVDTQYF.

The chain uses TRBV19 and TRBJ1-6, with TRBD1 matching over 8 bases. CDR3 size: 17 residues. The trim removed 3 bases at V and 0 bases at J, leaving 4 bases unmatched. Looked up from germline, CDR1 is LNHDA and CDR2 is SQIVND (reference sequence). The CDR3 is CASSIWTGNSYNSPLHF. The CDR3 nucleotides are TGTGCCAGTAGTATTTGGACAGGGAACTCCTATAATTCACCCCTCCACTTT.

The chain employs TRBV6-2 or TRBV6-3 and TRBJ2-3; D not certain. CDR3 size: 16 residues. Per germline, CDR1 MNHEY and CDR2 SVGEGT. The germline V and J ends were trimmed by 1 base and 1 base, with 12 bases remaining between them. The CDR3 spells CASSYYIGGRTDTQYF. DNA for the CDR3: TGTGCCAGCAGTTACTACATCGGCGGCCGCACAGATACGCAGTATTTT.

The genes are TRBV7-9 and TRBJ2-7, with D possibly being TRBD1 or TRBD2 (5 bases each). Trimming cost V 5 bases and J 0 bases, with 23 bases left between them. This CDR3 has 18 amino acids. Germline assignment: CDR1 SEHNR and CDR2 FQNEAQ (reference sequence). The CDR3 nucleotides read TGTGCCAGCAGCGTAGGGGCGGTGAGGGGTAAAATCTCCTACGAGCAGTACGTC. It is translated as CASSVGAVRGKISYEQYV.

This rearrangement joins TRBV7-2 to TRBJ2-7, with TRBD1 matching over 7 bases. CDR1 is SGHTA, CDR2 FQGNSA, per germline. CDR3 size: 14 residues. The V and J ends lost 5 bases and 2 bases, in that order; junction bases with no gene match: 6. The CDR3 coding sequence is TGTGCCAGCAGCCCCAGACAGGGTCCCTACGAGCAGTACTTC. Amino acids: CASSPRQGPYEQYF.

V gene TRBV7-2 combines with J gene TRBJ2-7, with D maybe TRBD1 (5 bases). Trimming shortened V by 1 base and J by 3 bases, and 10 bases separated the two germline ends. This CDR3 spans 14 amino acids. The germline V gene has CDR1 SGHTA and CDR2 FQGNSA. The CDR3 DNA reads TGTGCCAGCAGCTTAGTGGGGCTTAACTACGAGCAGTACGTC. Translating gives CASSLVGLNYEQYV.